This TCR beta chain was sequenced in a study of early T cells in non-severe SARS-CoV-2 infection. TCRdb processed the 5' RACE reads anew with MiXCR; each CDR3 protein has one entry. The sample shows about 26,000 distinct CDR3 sequences, about 4.8% of them seen only once. This clonotype was recorded a few times. J lost 3 bases, V lost 0 bases, and 1 base had no gene match. Germline loops: CDR1 SGHVS, CDR2 FQNEAQ. This CDR3 has 15 residues. The source is an adult who was a healthcare worker with PCR-confirmed SARS-CoV-2 infection or an uninfected control (not recorded which). The chain employs TRBV7-8 and TRBJ2-3; 9 bases agree with TRBD1. The specimen was whole blood. The DNA for the CDR3 is TGTGCCAGCAGCTTAGCGACAGGGGGGACAGATACGCAGTATTTT. Translated, it gives CASSLATGGTDTQYF. The full variable domain, in which reference TRBV7-8 and TRBJ2-3 provide the parts outside the CDR3, is GAGVSQSPRYKVAKRGQDVALRCDPISGHVSLFWYQQALGQGPEFLTYFQNEAQLDKSGLPSDRFFAERPEGSVSTLKIQRTQQEDSAVYLCASSLATGGTDTQYFGPGTRLTVL.